The T cell receptor (beta chain) described here comes from a study of T cells in narcolepsy. Points on this clone: The antigen remains undetermined.

Using immunoSEQ multiplex PCR, the repertoire was profiled, and TCRdb retains in-frame clones only, with some absent. The repertoire includes tens of thousands of clones, more than 75% of them detected once, and 2% to 3% sits in the top ten. Overall study findings and caveats: Blood of same and different patients, but not healthy controls, reportedly held recurring autoreactive clonotypes.

The ends were cut back, 1 base at V and 2 bases at J, with 8 bases in the middle. CDR3 length equals 14 residues. CDR1 and CDR2 from the germline V gene are SGHNT and YENEEA. The chain recombines TRBV11-3 with TRBJ1-2; maybe TRBD1 (5 bases). This sequence originates from a human donor with narcolepsy. The material sequenced was CD45RA- memory CD4+ T cells from PBMCs. In nucleotides, the CDR3 is TGTGCCAGCAGCTTAGGGACATCCAACTATGGCTACACCTTC. Translating gives CASSLGTSNYGYTF.